This record concerns one TCR beta chain sequence. This sample is part of a study of blood T cell repertoires in COVID-19. Overall study context: Acute and convalescent COVID-19 samples came from the United States, Italy and Spain. The analysed material was cDNA or gDNA that came from T cells, B-cell-depleted T cells, or PBMCs.

Under the authors' procedure: Estimation of nucleated cell counts relied on the amplification of reference gene primers. Using immunoSEQ multiplex PCR, the repertoire was profiled, and TCRdb retains in-frame clones only, with some absent. V, J and clone size reflect that table, while D and trimming were determined from the DNA. The sample contains some 160,000 clones, around 76% of which appear only once. Germline V gives CDR1 LNHDA, CDR2 SQIVND (reference sequence). This CDR3 spans 12 amino acids. The trim removed 1 base at V and 9 bases at J, leaving 2 bases unmatched. Sample: peripheral blood. The receptor was isolated from a man between 60 and 70 years old with acute or convalescent COVID-19. The rearrangement uses TRBV19 and TRBJ1-1, with 7 bases that match TRBD1. Written as DNA, the CDR3 is TGTGCCAGTAGTATAGTAGGGGGCAAAGCTTTCTTT. Amino acid sequence: CASSIVGGKAFF.